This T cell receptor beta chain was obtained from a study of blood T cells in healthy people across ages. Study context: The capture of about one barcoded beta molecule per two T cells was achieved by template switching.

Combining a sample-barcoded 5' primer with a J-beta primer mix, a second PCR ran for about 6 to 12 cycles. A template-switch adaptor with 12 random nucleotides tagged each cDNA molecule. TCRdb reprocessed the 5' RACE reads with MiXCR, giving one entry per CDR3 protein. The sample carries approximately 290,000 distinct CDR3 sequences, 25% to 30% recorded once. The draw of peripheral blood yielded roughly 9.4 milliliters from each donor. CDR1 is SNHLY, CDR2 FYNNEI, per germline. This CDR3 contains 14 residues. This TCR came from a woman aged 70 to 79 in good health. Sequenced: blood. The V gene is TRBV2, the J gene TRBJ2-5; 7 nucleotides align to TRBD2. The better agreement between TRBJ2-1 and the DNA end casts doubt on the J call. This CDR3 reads CASSGGGRLNEQFF. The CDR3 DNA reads TGTGCCAGCAGTGGGGGCGGGAGATTGAATGAGCAGTTCTTC.